The entry below gives a single T cell receptor (beta chain) sequence along with its context. The entry originates in a study of blood T cell repertoires in COVID-19. Produced via immunoSEQ multiplex PCR; TCRdb's table is partial and in-frame only. The sample records around 130,000 clones, 85% being singletons. Looked up from germline, CDR1 is SGHNT and CDR2 is YYREEE (reference sequence). Trimming took 0 bases from V and 5 from J; bases not matched to a gene: 6. The CDR3 runs 15 residues. This chain links TRBV5-4 with TRBJ2-7; 9 bases map to TRBD1. The source material was peripheral blood. The origin of this receptor is a human donor in a cohort sampled during active COVID-19. This CDR3 is CASSLARDRDDEQYV. The CDR3 nucleotides are TGTGCCAGCAGCTTGGCCAGGGACAGGGACGACGAGCAGTACGTC.